Here is one T cell receptor (beta chain) with its context. What it binds is not known. These data come from a study of T cell responses to AZD1222 COVID-19 vaccine. Notes on the study in general: Vaccine-associated CD4 TCRs spanned spike, dominant at 160-218 and 743-854.

Some clones are missing from TCRdb's copy, which holds only in-frame ones; the method was immunoSEQ multiplex PCR. This sample carries about 200,000 clones, 90% to 95% of them seen once, and the ten largest clones take about 1%. V shed 3 bases, J shed 0 bases, and the junction held 2 bases outside the gene matches. There are 15 residues in the CDR3. The germline V gene has CDR1 SGDLS and CDR2 YYNGEE. This rearrangement joins TRBV9 to TRBJ2-2, with 7 bases lining up with TRBD2. This TCR derives from an adult who received the AZD1222 COVID-19 vaccine. The material sequenced was peripheral blood, taken 28 days after the second AZD1222 dose. CDR3 nucleotides: TGTGCCAGCAGCGGAGGACTAGCGAACACCGGGGAGCTGTTTTTT. It translates to CASSGGLANTGELFF. Full variable domain (rest looked up from reference TRBV9 and TRBJ2-2): DSGVTQTPKHLITATGQRVTLRCSPRSGDLSVYWYQQSLDQGLQFLIQYYNGEERAKGNILERFSAQQFPDLHSELNLSSLELGDSALYFCASSGGLANTGELFFGEGSRLTVL.